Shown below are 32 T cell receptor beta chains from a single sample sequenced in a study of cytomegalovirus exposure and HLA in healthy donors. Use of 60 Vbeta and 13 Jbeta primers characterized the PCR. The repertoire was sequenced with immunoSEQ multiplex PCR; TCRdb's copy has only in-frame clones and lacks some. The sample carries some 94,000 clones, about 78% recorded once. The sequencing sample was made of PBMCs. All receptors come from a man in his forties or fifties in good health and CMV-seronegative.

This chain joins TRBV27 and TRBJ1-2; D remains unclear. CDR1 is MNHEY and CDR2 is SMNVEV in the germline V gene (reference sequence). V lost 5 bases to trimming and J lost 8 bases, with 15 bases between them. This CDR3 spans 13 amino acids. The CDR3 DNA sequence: TGTGCCAGCAGTCCTCCTCTTTCGGGAGGCTACACCTTC. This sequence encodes CASSPPLSGGYTF.

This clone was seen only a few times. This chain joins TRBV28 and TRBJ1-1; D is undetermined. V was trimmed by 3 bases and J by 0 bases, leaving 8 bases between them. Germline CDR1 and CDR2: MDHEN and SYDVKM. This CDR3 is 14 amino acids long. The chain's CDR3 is CASSLIQMNTEAFF. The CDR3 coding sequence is TGTGCCAGCAGTTTGATACAGATGAACACTGAAGCTTTCTTT.

Here the CDR3 reads CASSLSPASRTDTQYF. In DNA form, the CDR3 reads TGCGCCAGCAGCCTGAGCCCTGCTAGCCGCACAGATACGCAGTATTTT. This chain connects TRBV4-1 to TRBJ2-3, with D possibly TRBD2 on 5 matching bases. Trimming shortened V by 4 bases and J by 1 base, and 15 bases separated the two germline ends. CDR1 and CDR2 from the germline V gene are MGHRA and YSYEKL. The CDR3 is 16 amino acids.

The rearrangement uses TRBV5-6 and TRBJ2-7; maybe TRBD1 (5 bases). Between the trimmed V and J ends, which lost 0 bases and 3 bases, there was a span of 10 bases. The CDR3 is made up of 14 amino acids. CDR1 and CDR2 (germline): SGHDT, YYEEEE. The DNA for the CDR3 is TGTGCCAGCAGCTTGGCAGGGCGAGTCTACGAGCAGTACTTC. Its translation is CASSLAGRVYEQYF.

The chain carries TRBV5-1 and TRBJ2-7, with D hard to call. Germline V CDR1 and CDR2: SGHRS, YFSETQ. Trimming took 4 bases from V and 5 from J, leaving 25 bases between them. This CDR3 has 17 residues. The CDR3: CASSRSAFPLGDDEQYF. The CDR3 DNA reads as TGCGCCAGCAGCCGGTCAGCATTCCCGCTAGGAGACGACGAGCAGTACTTC.

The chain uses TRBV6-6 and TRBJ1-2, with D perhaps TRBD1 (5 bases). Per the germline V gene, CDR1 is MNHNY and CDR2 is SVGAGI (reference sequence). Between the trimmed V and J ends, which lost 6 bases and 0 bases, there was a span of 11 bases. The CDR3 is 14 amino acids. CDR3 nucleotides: TGTGCCAGCAGCCCAGACAGACCTAACTATGGCTACACCTTC. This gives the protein CASSPDRPNYGYTF.

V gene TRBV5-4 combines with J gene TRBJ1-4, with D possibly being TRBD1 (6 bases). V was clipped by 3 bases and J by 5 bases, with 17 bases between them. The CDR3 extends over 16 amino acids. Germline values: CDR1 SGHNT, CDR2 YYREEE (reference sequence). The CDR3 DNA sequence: TGTGCCAGCAGCTCCGGGGGGCTACTGAGCAATGAAAAACTGTTTTTT. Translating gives CASSSGGLLSNEKLFF.

The CDR3 loop is CASTETGGASKNIQYF. CDR3 DNA sequence: TGTGCCAGCACCGAGACAGGGGGCGCATCCAAAAACATTCAGTACTTC. This chain links TRBV2 with TRBJ2-4, with 10 bases identical to TRBD1. The germline V gene has CDR1 SNHLY and CDR2 FYNNEI. V gave up 7 bases and J gave up 2 bases; unmatched junction bases: 8. CDR3 length: 16 residues. Using reference TRBV2 and TRBJ2-4 for the parts outside the CDR3, the full variable domain is EPEVTQTPSHQVTQMGQEVILRCVPISNHLYFYWYRQILGQKVEFLVSFYNNEISEKSEIFDDQFSVERPDGSNFTLKIRSTKLEDSAMYFCASTETGGASKNIQYFGAGTRLSVL.

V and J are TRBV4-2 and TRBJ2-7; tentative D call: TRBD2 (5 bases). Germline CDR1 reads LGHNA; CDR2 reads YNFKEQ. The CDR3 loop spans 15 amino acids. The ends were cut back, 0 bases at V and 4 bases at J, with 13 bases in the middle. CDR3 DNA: TGTGCCAGCAGCCAAGAAGAAGACTATCGATACGAGCAGTACTTC. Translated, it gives CASSQEEDYRYEQYF.

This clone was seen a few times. The CDR3 reads CASRPDRSSYNEQFF. CDR3 in DNA: TGTGCCAGTAGGCCGGACAGGAGCTCCTACAATGAGCAGTTCTTC. This chain links TRBV19 with TRBJ2-1, with 7 bases lining up with TRBD1. Trimming at V came to 6 bases and at J to 0 bases, leaving 5 bases not matched to a gene. The CDR3 runs to 15 residues. Per germline, CDR1 LNHDA and CDR2 SQIVND (reference sequence).

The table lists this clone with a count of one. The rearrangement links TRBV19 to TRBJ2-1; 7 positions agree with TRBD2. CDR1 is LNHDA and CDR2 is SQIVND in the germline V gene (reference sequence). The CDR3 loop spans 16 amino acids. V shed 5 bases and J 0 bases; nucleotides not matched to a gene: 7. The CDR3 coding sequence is TGTGCCAGTAGTGCTCTCCGCGGGAGCTCCTACAATGAGCAGTTCTTC. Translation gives CASSALRGSSYNEQFF.

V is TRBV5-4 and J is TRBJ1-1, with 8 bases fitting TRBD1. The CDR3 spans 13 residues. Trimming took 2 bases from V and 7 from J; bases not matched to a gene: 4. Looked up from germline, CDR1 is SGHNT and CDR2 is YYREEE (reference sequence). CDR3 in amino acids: CASSLQGGHEAFF. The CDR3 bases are TGTGCCAGCAGCTTACAGGGGGGCCATGAAGCTTTCTTT.

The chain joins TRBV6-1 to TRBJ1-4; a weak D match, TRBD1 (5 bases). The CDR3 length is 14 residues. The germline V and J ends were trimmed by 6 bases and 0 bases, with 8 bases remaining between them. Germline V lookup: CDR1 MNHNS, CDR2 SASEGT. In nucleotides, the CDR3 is TGTGCCAGCAGACAGGATGCAACTAATGAAAAACTGTTTTTT. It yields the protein CASRQDATNEKLFF.

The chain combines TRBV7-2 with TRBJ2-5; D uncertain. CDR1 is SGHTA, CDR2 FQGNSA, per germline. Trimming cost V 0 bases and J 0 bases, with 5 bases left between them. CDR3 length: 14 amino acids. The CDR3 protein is CASSLAVYQETQYF. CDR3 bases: TGTGCCAGCAGCTTAGCCGTGTACCAAGAGACCCAGTACTTC.

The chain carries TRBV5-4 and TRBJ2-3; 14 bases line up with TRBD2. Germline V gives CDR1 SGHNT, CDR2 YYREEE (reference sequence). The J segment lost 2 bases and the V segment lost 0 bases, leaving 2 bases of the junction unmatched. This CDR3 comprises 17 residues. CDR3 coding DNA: TGTGCCAGCAGCTTGGGGGGACTAGCGGGAGCCACAGATACGCAGTATTTT. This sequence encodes CASSLGGLAGATDTQYF. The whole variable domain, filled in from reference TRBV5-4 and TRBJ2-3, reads ETGVTQSPTHLIKTRGQQVTLRCSSQSGHNTVSWYQQALGQGPQFIFQYYREEENGRGNFPPRFSGLQFPNYSSELNVNALELDDSALYLCASSLGGLAGATDTQYFGPGTRLTVL.

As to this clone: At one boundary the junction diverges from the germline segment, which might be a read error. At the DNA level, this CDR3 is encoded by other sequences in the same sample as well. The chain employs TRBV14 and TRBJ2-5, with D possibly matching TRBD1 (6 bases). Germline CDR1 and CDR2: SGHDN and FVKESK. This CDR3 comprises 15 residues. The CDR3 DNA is TGTGCCAGCAGTCAAGAAAGGGGGAATCAAGAGACCCAGTACTTC. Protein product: CASSQERGNQETQYF.

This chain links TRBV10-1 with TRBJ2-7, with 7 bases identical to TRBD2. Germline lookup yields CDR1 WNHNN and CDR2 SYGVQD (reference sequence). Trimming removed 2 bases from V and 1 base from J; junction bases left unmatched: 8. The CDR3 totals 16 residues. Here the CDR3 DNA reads TGCGCCAGCAGTGAGCCTACAACTAGCGTTTCCTACGAGCAGTACTTC. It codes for CASSEPTTSVSYEQYF.

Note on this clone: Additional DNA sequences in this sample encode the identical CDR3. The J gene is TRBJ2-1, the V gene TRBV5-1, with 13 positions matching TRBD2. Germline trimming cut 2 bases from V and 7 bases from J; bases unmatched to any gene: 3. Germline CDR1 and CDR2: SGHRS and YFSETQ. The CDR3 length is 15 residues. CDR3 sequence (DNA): TGCGCCAGCAGCTTTGGACTAGCGGGGGTGAATGAGCAGTTCTTC. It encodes CASSFGLAGVNEQFF.

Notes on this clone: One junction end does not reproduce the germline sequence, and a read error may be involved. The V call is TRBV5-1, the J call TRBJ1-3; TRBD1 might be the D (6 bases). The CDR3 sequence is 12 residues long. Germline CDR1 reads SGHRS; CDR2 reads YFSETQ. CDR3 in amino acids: CASSDPGTPRFF. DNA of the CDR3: TGCGCCAGCAGCGATCCCGGGACACCACGCTTTTTT.

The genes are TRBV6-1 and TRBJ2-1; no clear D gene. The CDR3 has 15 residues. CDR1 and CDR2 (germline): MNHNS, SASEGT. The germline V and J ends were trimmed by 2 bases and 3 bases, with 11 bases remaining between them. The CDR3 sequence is CASSESRNLYNEQFF. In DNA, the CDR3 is TGTGCCAGCAGTGAATCGAGGAACCTCTACAATGAGCAGTTCTTC.

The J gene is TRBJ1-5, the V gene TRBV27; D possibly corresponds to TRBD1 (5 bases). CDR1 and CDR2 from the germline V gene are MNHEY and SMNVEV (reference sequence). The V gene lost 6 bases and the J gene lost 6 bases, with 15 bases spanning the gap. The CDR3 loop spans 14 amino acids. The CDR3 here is CASSWGGAGQPQHF. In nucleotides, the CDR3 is TGTGCCAGCAGCTGGGGTGGGGCAGGTCAGCCCCAGCATTTT.

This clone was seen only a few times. The CDR3 region has the DNA TGTGCCAGCAGCTTTGGGACAGGGCGAATCACAGATACGCAGTATTTT. It encodes CASSFGTGRITDTQYF. The gene calls are TRBV7-8 and TRBJ2-3; 9 bases align to TRBD1. Per germline, CDR1 SGHVS and CDR2 FQNEAQ. Trimming removed 3 bases from V and 2 bases from J; junction bases left unmatched: 6. This CDR3 is built from 16 residues.

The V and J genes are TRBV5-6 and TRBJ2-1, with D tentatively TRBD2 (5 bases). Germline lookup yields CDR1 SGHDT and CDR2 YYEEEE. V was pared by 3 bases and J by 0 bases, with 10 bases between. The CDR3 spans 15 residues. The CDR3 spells CASSSSWSSYNEQFF. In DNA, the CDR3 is TGTGCCAGCAGCTCTAGCTGGAGCTCCTACAATGAGCAGTTCTTC.

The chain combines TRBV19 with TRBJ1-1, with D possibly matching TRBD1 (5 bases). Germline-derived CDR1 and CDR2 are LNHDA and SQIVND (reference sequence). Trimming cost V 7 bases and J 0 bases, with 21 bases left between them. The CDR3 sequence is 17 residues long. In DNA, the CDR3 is TGTGCCAGTACCCTAGAAGGGGTGAGACGAATGAACACTGAAGCTTTCTTT. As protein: CASTLEGVRRMNTEAFF.

The CDR3 spells CASRAPGQGARRSYEQYF. The DNA for the CDR3 is TGTGCCAGCAGGGCTCCGGGACAGGGGGCGAGACGCTCCTACGAGCAGTACTTC. V usage is TRBV11-2 and J usage is TRBJ2-7; 12 nucleotides line up with TRBD1. Germline loops: CDR1 SGHAT, CDR2 FQNNGV. J was trimmed by 0 bases and V by 6 bases; bases with no gene match: 12. This CDR3 has 18 residues. The whole variable domain, filled in from reference TRBV11-2 and TRBJ2-7, reads EAGVAQSPRYKIIEKRQSVAFWCNPISGHATLYWYQQILGQGPKLLIQFQNNGVVDDSQLPKDRFSAERLKGVDSTLKIQPAKLEDSAVYLCASRAPGQGARRSYEQYFGPGTRLTVT.

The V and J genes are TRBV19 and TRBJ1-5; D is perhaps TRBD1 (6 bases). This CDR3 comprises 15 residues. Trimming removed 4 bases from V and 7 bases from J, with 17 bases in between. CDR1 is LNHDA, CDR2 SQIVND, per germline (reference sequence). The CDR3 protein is CASSTEQGSRQPQHF. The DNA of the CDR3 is TGTGCCAGTAGTACGGAACAGGGTAGTCGACAGCCCCAGCATTTT.

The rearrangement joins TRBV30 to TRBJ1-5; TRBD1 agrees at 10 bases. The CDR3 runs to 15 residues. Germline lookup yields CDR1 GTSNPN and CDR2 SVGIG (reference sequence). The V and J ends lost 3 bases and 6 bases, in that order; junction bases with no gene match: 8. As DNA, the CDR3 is TGTGCCTGGAGCGCGACAGGGGGCATTCGTCAGCCCCAGCATTTT. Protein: CAWSATGGIRQPQHF.

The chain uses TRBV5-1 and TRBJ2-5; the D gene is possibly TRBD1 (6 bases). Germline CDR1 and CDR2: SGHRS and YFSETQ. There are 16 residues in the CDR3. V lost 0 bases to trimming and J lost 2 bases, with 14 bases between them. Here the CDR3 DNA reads TGCGCCAGCAGCTTGGGTAGGGGGTCCCCTCAAGAGACCCAGTACTTC. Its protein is CASSLGRGSPQETQYF.

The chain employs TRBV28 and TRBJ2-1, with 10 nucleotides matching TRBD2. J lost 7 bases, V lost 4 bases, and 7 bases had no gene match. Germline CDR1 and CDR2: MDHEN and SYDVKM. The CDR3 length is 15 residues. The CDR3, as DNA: TGTGCCAGCAGTTCAACGGCTAGCGGGAGAAATGAGCAGTTCTTC. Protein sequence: CASSSTASGRNEQFF. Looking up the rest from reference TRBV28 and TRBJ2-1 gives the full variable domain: DVKVTQSSRYLVKRTGEKVFLECVQDMDHENMFWYRQDPGLGLRLIYFSYDVKMKEKGDIPEGYSVSREKKERFSLILESASTNQTSMYLCASSSTASGRNEQFFGPGTRLTVL.

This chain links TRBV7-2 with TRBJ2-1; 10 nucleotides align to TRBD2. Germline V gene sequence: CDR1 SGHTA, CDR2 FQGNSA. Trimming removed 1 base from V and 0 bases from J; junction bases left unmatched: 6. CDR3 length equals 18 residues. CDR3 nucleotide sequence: TGTGCCAGCAGCTTAGTTCTAGCGGGGGCCTACTCCTACAATGAGCAGTTCTTC. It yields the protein CASSLVLAGAYSYNEQFF.

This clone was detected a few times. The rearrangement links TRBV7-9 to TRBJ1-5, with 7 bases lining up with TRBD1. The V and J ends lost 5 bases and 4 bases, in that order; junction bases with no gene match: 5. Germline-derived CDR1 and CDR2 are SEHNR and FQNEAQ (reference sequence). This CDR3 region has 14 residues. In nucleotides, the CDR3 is TGTGCCAGCAGCCACGACAGGGTAAATCAGCCCCAGCATTTT. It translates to CASSHDRVNQPQHF.

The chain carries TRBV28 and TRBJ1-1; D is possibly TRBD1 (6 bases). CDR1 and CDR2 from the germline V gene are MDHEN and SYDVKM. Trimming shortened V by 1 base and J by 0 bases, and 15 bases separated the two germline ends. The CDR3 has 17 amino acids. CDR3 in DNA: TGTGCCAGCAGTTTATTTTTCCAGGGGCTCATGAACACTGAAGCTTTCTTT. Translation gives CASSLFFQGLMNTEAFF.